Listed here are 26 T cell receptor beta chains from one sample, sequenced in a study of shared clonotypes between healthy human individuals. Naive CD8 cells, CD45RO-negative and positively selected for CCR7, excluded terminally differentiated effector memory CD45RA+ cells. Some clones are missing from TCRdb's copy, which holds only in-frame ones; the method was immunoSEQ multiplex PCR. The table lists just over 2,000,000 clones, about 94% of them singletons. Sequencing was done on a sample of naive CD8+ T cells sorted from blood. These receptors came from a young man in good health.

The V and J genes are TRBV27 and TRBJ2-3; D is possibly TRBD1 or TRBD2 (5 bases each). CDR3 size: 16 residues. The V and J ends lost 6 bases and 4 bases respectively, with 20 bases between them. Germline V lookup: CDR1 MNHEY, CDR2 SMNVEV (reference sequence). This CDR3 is CASSRDAFYFADTQYF. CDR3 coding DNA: TGTGCCAGCAGCAGGGACGCCTTTTATTTCGCAGATACGCAGTATTTT.

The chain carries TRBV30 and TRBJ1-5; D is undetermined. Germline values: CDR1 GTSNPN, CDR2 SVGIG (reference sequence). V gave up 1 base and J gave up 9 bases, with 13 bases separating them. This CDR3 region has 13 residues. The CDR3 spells CAWSEGPFGPQHF. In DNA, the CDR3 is TGTGCCTGGAGTGAGGGTCCGTTTGGGCCCCAGCATTTT. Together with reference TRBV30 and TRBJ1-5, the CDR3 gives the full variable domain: SQTIHQWPATLVQPVGSPLSLECTVEGTSNPNLYWYRQAAGRGLQLLFYSVGIGQISSEVPQNLSASRPQDRQFILSSKKLLLSDSGFYLCAWSEGPFGPQHFGDGTRLSIL.

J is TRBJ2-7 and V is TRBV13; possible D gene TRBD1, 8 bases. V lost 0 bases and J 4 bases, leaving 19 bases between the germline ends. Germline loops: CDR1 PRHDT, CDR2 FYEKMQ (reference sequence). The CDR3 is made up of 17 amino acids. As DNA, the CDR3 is TGTGCCAGCAGCTTAGGCCCGGGACTACAGGGGGGGTACGAGCAGTACTTC. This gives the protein CASSLGPGLQGGYEQYF. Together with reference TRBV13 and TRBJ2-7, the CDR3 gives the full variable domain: AAGVIQSPRHLIKEKRETATLKCYPIPRHDTVYWYQQGPGQDPQFLISFYEKMQSDKGSIPDRFSAQQFSDYHSELNMSSLELGDSALYFCASSLGPGLQGGYEQYFGPGTRLTVT.

The CDR3 region is CASSQTGYEQYF. In DNA form, the CDR3 reads TGTGCCAGCAGCCAAACGGGCTACGAGCAGTACTTC. The J gene is TRBJ2-7, the V gene TRBV5-8; no definite D call. Germline CDR1 reads SGHTS; CDR2 reads YDEGEE. V gave up 4 bases and J gave up 3 bases, with 8 bases separating them. This CDR3 comprises 12 residues.

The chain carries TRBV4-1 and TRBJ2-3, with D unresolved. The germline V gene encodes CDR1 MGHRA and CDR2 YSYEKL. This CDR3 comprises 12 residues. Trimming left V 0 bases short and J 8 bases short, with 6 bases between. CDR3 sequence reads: CASSQDPGTQYF. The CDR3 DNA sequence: TGCGCCAGCAGCCAAGATCCGGGTACGCAGTATTTT.

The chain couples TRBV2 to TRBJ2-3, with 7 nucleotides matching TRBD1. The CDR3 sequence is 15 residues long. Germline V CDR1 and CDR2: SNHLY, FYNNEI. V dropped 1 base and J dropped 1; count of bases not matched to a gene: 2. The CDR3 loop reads CASSEGQGGTDTQYF. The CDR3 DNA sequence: TGTGCCAGCAGTGAAGGGCAGGGGGGCACAGATACGCAGTATTTT.

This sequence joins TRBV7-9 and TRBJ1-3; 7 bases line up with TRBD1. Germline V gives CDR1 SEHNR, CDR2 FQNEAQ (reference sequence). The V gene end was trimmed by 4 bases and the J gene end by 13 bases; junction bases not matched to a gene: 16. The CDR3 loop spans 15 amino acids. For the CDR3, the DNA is TGTGCCAGCAGCTCAAGACAGGGTAGAATGCTCGGAATATATTTT. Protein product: CASSSRQGRMLGIYF.

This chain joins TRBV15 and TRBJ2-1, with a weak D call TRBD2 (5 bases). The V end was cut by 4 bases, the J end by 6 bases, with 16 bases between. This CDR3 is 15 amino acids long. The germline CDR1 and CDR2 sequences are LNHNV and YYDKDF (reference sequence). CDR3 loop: CATSIDALGVNEQFF. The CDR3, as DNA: TGTGCCACCAGCATAGACGCCCTGGGAGTCAATGAGCAGTTCTTC.

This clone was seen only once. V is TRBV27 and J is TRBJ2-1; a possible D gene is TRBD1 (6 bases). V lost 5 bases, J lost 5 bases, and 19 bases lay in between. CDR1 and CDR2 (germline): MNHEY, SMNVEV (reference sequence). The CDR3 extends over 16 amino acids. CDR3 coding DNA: TGTGCCAGCAGTCCGACAGGCGAAGGTGGGGACAATGAGCAGTTCTTC. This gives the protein CASSPTGEGGDNEQFF.

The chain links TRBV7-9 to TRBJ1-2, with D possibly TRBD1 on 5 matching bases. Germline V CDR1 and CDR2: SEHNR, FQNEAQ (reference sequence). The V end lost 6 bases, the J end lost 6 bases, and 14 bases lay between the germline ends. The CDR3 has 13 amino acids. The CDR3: CASSSSWGDGYTF. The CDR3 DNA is TGTGCCAGCAGTTCCTCGTGGGGCGATGGCTACACCTTC.

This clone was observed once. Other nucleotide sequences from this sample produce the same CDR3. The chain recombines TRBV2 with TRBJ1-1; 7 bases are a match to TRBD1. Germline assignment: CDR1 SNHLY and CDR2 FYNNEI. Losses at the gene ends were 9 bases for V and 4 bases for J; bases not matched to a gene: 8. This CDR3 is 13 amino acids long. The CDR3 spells CASSQGRSTEAFF. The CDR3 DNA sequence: TGTGCCAGTTCACAGGGGAGAAGCACTGAAGCTTTCTTT.

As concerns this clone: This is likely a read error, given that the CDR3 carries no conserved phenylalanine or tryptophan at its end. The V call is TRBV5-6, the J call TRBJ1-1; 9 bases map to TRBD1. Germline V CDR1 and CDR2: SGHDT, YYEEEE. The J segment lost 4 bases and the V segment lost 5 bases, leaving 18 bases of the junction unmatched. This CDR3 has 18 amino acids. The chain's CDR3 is CASRGTRDRALVSTEAFL. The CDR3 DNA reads TGTGCCAGCAGAGGTACCCGGGACAGGGCTTTAGTTTCCACTGAAGCTTTCCTT.

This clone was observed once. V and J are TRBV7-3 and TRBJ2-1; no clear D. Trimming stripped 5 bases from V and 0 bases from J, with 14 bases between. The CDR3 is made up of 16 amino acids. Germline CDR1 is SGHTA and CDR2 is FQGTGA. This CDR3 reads CASSMRTSSSYNEQFF. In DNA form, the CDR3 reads TGTGCCAGCAGCATGAGGACCTCCAGCTCCTACAATGAGCAGTTCTTC.

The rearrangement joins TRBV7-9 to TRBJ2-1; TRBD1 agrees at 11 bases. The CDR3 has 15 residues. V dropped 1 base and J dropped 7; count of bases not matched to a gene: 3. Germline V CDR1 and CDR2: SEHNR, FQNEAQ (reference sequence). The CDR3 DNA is TGTGCCAGCAGCTTAGGTGGACAGGGGGCAAATGAGCAGTTCTTC. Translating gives CASSLGGQGANEQFF.

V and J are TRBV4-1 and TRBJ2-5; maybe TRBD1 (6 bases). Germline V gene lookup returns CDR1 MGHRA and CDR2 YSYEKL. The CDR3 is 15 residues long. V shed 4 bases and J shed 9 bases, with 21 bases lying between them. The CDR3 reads CASSPGAGASWAQYF. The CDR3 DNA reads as TGCGCCAGCAGCCCCGGGGCAGGGGCCTCCTGGGCCCAGTACTTC.

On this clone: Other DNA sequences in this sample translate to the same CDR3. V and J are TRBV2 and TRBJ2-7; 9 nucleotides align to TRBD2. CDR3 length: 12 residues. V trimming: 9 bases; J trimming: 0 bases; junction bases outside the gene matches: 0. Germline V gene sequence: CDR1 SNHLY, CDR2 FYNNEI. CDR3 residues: CASSGSSYEQYF. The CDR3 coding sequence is TGTGCCAGTAGCGGGAGCTCCTACGAGCAGTACTTC. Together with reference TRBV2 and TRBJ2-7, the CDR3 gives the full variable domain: EPEVTQTPSHQVTQMGQEVILRCVPISNHLYFYWYRQILGQKVEFLVSFYNNEISEKSEIFDDQFSVERPDGSNFTLKIRSTKLEDSAMYFCASSGSSYEQYFGPGTRLTVT.

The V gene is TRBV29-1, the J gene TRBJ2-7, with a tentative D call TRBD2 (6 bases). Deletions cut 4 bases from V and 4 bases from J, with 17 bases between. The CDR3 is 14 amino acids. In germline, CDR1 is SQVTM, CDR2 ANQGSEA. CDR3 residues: CSVAWAGKLYEQYF. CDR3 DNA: TGCAGCGTTGCATGGGCGGGGAAGCTTTACGAGCAGTACTTC.

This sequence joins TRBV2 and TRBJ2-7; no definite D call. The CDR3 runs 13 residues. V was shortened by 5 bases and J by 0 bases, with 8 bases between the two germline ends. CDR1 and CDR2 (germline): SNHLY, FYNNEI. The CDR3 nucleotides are TGTGCCAGCAGTCCATCCGCCTCCTACGAGCAGTACTTC. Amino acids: CASSPSASYEQYF.

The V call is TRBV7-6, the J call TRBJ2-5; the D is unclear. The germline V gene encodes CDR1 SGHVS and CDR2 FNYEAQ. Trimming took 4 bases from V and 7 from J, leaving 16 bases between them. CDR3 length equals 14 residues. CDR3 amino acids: CASSSSSPTGTQYF. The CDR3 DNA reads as TGTGCCAGCAGCTCCTCATCCCCCACCGGGACCCAGTACTTC.

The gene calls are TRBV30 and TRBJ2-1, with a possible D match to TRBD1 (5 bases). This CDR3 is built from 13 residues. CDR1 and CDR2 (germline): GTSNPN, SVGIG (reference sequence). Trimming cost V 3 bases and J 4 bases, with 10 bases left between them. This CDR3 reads CAWSRDSYNEQFF. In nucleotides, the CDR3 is TGTGCCTGGAGCCGAGACAGTTACAATGAGCAGTTCTTC.

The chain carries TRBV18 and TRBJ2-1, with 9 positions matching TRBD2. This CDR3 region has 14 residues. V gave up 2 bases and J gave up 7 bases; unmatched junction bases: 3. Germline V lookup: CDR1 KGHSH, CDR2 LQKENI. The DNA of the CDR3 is TGTGCCAGCTCACCAGCGGGGGGGTGGAATGAGCAGTTCTTC. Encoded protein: CASSPAGGWNEQFF.

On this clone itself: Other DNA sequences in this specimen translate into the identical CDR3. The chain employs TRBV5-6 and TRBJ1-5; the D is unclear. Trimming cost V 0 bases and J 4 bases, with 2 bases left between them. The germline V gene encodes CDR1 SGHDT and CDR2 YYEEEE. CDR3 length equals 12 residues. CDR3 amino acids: CASSLGNQPQHF. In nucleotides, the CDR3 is TGTGCCAGCAGCTTGGGAAATCAGCCCCAGCATTTT.

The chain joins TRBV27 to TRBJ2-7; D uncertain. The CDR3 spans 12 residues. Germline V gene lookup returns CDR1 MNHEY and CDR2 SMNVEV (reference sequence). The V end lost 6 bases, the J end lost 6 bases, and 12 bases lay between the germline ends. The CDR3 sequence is CASRIGGSEQYF. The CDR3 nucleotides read TGTGCCAGCAGGATCGGCGGCTCCGAGCAGTACTTC.

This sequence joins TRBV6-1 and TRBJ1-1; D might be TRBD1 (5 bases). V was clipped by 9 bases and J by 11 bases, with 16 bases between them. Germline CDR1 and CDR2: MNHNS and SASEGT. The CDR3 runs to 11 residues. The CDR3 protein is CARRGEWGAFF. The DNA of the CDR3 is TGTGCCAGGCGGGGCGAATGGGGCGCTTTCTTT.

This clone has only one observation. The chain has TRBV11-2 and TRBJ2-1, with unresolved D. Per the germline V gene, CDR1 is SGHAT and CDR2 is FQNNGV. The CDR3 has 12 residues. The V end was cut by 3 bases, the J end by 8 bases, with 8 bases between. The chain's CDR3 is CASSFIVDEQFF. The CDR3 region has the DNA TGTGCCAGCAGCTTCATAGTGGATGAGCAGTTCTTC.

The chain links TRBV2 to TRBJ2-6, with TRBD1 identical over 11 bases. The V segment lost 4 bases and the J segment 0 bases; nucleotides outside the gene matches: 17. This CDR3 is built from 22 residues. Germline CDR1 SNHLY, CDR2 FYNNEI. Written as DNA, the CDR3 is TGTGCCAGCAGTGTCTCGGGACAGGGGGGTTACCCAGGTGTCTCTGGGGCCAACGTCCTGACTTTC. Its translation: CASSVSGQGGYPGVSGANVLTF.